This TCR beta chain comes out of a study of T cell responses to AZD1222 COVID-19 vaccine (dated by TCRdb to 2020 to 2023). Notes on the research overall: A total of under 250 trial participants underwent TCR sequencing, of whom about 210 had received two doses of AZD1222 and around 26 had received two doses of the MenACWY control vaccine. Enrollment into the trials was organized by age into subgroups of 18-55, 56-69 and 70-plus years, and those subgroups contained roughly 140, 27 and 60 TCR-sequenced participants, respectively.

Trimming leaves V shorter by 6 bases and J shorter by 0 bases, with the junction holding 9 bases beyond the gene matches. The germline V gene provides CDR1 ENHRY and CDR2 SYGVKD. There are 18 amino acids in the CDR3, from cysteine to phenylalanine inclusive. Left in the record is the CDR3 DNA by itself, 54 bases read in frame from the first base. Turning to this clone: Its specific antigen is unknown. Base-call qualities are not available, and no considerably larger clone is one nucleotide away.

Study-level results and caveats: Most participants were white British and females outnumbered males, and the authors suggested that clonal diversity may have been underestimated. In the small 56-69-year group, the increase in depth fell short of significance, most likely because of low power. Only five or six AZD1222 recipients were SARS-CoV-2 seropositive at baseline, limiting conclusions about previously exposed vaccinees. Reportedly, almost half of the unique spike-specific TCRs recognized epitopes lying outside the regions that are mutated in the B.1.351 and B.1.1.7 variants. The whole spike protein was spanned by vaccine-associated CD4 TCRs, and dominant responses were seen in regions 160-218 and 743-854. Because no day 14 peak-response samples were available, repertoires were characterized only after the peak T cell response. Spike-specific TCR breadth and depth rose significantly after two AZD1222 doses compared with day 0 and with MenACWY recipients.

The CDR3 regions of human TCRbeta chains were analyzed by immunosequencing. In the original analysis: Repertoire TCRs were matched against a reference library of SARS-CoV-2-specific TCRs generated with the MIRA antigen-specificity platform. Breadth was defined as the fraction of unique TCRs that were SARS-CoV-2-associated. Depth was defined as the fraction of total T cells that were SARS-CoV-2-associated. Using the MIRA data, every spike-specific TCR was mapped to the spike region that the TCR reacted to and assigned to either a CD4 or a CD8 class. Log10-transformed breadth and depth values were compared by one-way ANOVA with Sidak's multiple comparisons tests. TCRdb mirrors the immuneACCESS table, restricted to in-frame sequences. Some clones are absent from its copies; in checked studies, under half trace to an unresolved V gene, and the reason for the others is unknown. That table gives V, J and clone size, and the DNA gave D and trimming. For this sample the table gives 150,000 to 200,000 clones, of which 91% were detected only once. The ten largest clones add up to roughly 1.2% of the sample.

Read against the paper, the sample's time point label means: about 28 days (+/-7) after the second vaccine dose. AZD1222 recipients whose second dose came at about 4 weeks and those whose second dose came at about 12 weeks were combined into one group, since spike-specific TCR depth and breadth did not differ between the two schedules. Vaccinee samples came from UK trials COV001 and COV002, including a single-blind randomized controlled phase 2/3 trial of AZD1222 (ChAdOx1 nCoV-19) in healthy adults. For TCRbeta chain sequencing, PBMC samples from trial participants were taken at day 0 and at day 28 after the second dose.

In this chain, TRBV10-3 is recombined with TRBJ1-3; 12 middle bases align to TRBD1. The receptor was derived from an adult who received the AZD1222 COVID-19 vaccine. This material consisted of peripheral blood, taken 28 days after the second AZD1222 dose. The CDR3 here reads CAISPGQGALGSGNTIYF. The nucleotide sequence reads TGTGCCATCAGCCCGGGACAGGGGGCATTAGGCTCTGGAAACACCATATATTTT.